The 24 T cell receptor beta chains below come from one sample, sequenced in a study of blood T cell repertoires in COVID-19. Measured with immunoSEQ multiplex PCR; TCRdb has only the in-frame clones, and not every one. The table includes about 400,000 clones, just under 90% detected once. The specimen sequenced was PBMCs or T cells enriched from blood (not recorded which). The receptors were gathered from a woman between 25 and 40 years old who had recovered from COVID-19.

V gene TRBV25-1 combines with J gene TRBJ2-3; 7 nucleotides match TRBD2. The CDR3 is 18 amino acids. J lost 0 bases, V lost 5 bases, and 14 bases had no gene match. Per the germline V gene, CDR1 is MGHDK and CDR2 is SYGVNS. This CDR3 is CASSLLPRSGSSTDTQYF. In nucleotides, the CDR3 is TGTGCCAGCAGTCTACTGCCGCGTAGCGGGTCAAGCACAGATACGCAGTATTTT.

The chain uses TRBV5-8 and TRBJ1-1; tentative D call: TRBD1 (5 bases). Germline V gene sequence: CDR1 SGHTS, CDR2 YDEGEE. V was cut by 4 bases and J by 6 bases, with 19 bases left in between. CDR3 length: 15 amino acids. CDR3 coding DNA: TGTGCCAGCAGCCCGGGAACACCCGGAGGGGCTGAAGCTTTCTTT. Translation: CASSPGTPGGAEAFF.

The chain uses TRBV28 and TRBJ1-5; D unresolved. V was shortened by 3 bases and J by 7 bases, with 10 bases between the two germline ends. The CDR3 sequence is 13 residues long. Germline-derived CDR1 and CDR2 are MDHEN and SYDVKM. The CDR3 DNA reads as TGTGCCAGCAGTTTTCTGGAGAGGCAGCCCCAGCATTTT. Encoded protein: CASSFLERQPQHF.

The genes are TRBV28 and TRBJ1-2; 8 positions match TRBD1. After removal of 7 bases from V and 2 bases from J, the junction contained 12 bases not matched to a gene. CDR1 and CDR2 from the germline V gene are MDHEN and SYDVKM. The CDR3 spans 16 residues. The CDR3 reads CASKGPGQASNYGYTF. CDR3 in DNA: TGTGCCAGCAAAGGTCCGGGACAGGCTTCCAACTATGGCTACACCTTC.

The chain has TRBV14 and TRBJ1-2; maybe TRBD1 (6 bases). There are 15 residues in the CDR3. V dropped 1 base and J dropped 8 bases, with 17 bases sitting between them. Germline lookup yields CDR1 SGHDN and CDR2 FVKESK. The CDR3 coding sequence is TGTGCCAGCAGCCAAGGGACAGCTGCGTGGGACGGCTACACCTTC. It codes for CASSQGTAAWDGYTF.

The count of this clone is one. The chain combines TRBV5-1 with TRBJ2-3; D unclear. Trimming pared 3 bases from V and 5 bases from J, leaving 7 bases between. This CDR3 spans 12 amino acids. Germline CDR1 SGHRS, CDR2 YFSETQ. CDR3 nucleotide sequence: TGCGCCAGCAGCTCGACGGGAGATACGCAGTATTTT. Its protein product is CASSSTGDTQYF. The full variable domain, rest sourced from reference TRBV5-1 and TRBJ2-3, is KAGVTQTPRYLIKTRGQQVTLSCSPISGHRSVSWYQQTPGQGLQFLFEYFSETQRNKGNFPGRFSGRQFSNSRSEMNVSTLELGDSALYLCASSSTGDTQYFGPGTRLTVL.

V gene TRBV28 combines with J gene TRBJ1-2; D is undetermined. V lost 3 bases, J lost 1 base, and 6 bases lay in between. Germline V gives CDR1 MDHEN, CDR2 SYDVKM. The CDR3 is made up of 13 amino acids. This CDR3 reads CASSFSRNYGYTF. The CDR3 bases are TGTGCCAGCAGTTTTAGCCGTAACTATGGCTACACCTTC.

The chain is built from TRBV19 and TRBJ2-7; TRBD2 might be the D (5 bases). V was shortened by 3 bases and J by 2 bases, with 11 bases between the two germline ends. The CDR3 has 14 amino acids. Germline CDR1 reads LNHDA; CDR2 reads SQIVND (reference sequence). The DNA for the CDR3 is TGTGCCAGTAGTATCGGACGAGGGCCCTACGAGCAGTACTTC. It yields the protein CASSIGRGPYEQYF. The full variable domain, with the rest looked up from reference TRBV19 and TRBJ2-7, is DGGITQSPKYLFRKEGQNVTLSCEQNLNHDAMYWYRQDPGQGLRLIYYSQIVNDFQKGDIAEGYSVSREKKESFPLTVTSAQKNPTAFYLCASSIGRGPYEQYFGPGTRLTVT.

V and J are TRBV7-2 and TRBJ1-6; weak D call: TRBD1 (5 bases). V was shortened by 6 bases and J by 8 bases, with 11 bases between the two germline ends. Germline assignment: CDR1 SGHTA and CDR2 FQGNSA. The CDR3 totals 13 residues. CDR3 region: CASSQTVDSPLHF. The CDR3 DNA reads as TGTGCCAGCAGTCAGACAGTTGATTCACCCCTCCACTTT. Based on the CDR3 plus reference TRBV7-2 and TRBJ1-6, the full variable domain is GAGVSQSPSNKVTEKGKDVELRCDPISGHTALYWYRQSLGQGLEFLIYFQGNSAPDKSGLPSDRFSAERTGGSVSTLTIQRTQQEDSAVYLCASSQTVDSPLHFGNGTRLTVT.

V gene TRBV7-9 combines with J gene TRBJ1-1; 8 nucleotides agree with TRBD1. CDR1 is SEHNR and CDR2 is FQNEAQ in the germline V gene (reference sequence). The junction had 9 bases not matched to a gene; V was cut back by 5 bases and J by 1 base. The CDR3 is 16 residues long. The CDR3 DNA follows: TGTGCCAGCAGCCGTCCCGGCGGACAGGGGAACACTGAAGCTTTCTTT. Protein: CASSRPGGQGNTEAFF.

The sample holds a few counts of this clone. CDR3 in DNA: TGTGCCAGCTCACGTGACCGGAGGGATGAAAAACTGTTTTTT. This gives the protein CASSRDRRDEKLFF. The chain employs TRBV18 and TRBJ1-4; D is undetermined. The CDR3 has 14 residues. Germline V gene sequence: CDR1 KGHSH, CDR2 LQKENI. V lost 4 bases and J lost 6, with 12 bases in between. Full variable domain (outside the CDR3, taken from reference TRBV18 and TRBJ1-4): NAGVMQNPRHLVRRRGQEARLRCSPMKGHSHVYWYRQLPEEGLKFMVYLQKENIIDESGMPKERFSAEFPKEGPSILRIQQVVRGDSAAYFCASSRDRRDEKLFFGSGTQLSVL.

This clone has only a few counts. The rearrangement joins TRBV5-4 to TRBJ2-7, with D possibly being TRBD1 (5 bases). V lost 4 bases, J lost 3 bases, and 17 bases lay in between. CDR3 size: 15 residues. Germline V lookup: CDR1 SGHNT, CDR2 YYREEE (reference sequence). CDR3 loop: CASSPRGGRVYEQYF. CDR3 nucleotide sequence: TGTGCCAGCAGCCCCCGAGGTGGCAGGGTCTACGAGCAGTACTTC.

The rearrangement uses TRBV5-4 and TRBJ2-7; 8 nucleotides align to TRBD1. The CDR3 runs 14 residues. The trim removed 4 bases at V and 4 bases at J, leaving 7 bases unmatched. CDR1 and CDR2 from the germline V gene are SGHNT and YYREEE (reference sequence). The CDR3 loop is CASSIGQGKYEQYF. In DNA form, the CDR3 reads TGTGCCAGCAGCATCGGACAGGGAAAGTACGAGCAGTACTTC.

CDR3 sequence: CASSLGLQGLNTEAFF. The CDR3 DNA sequence: TGTGCCAGCAGCTTAGGGCTCCAGGGACTTAACACTGAAGCTTTCTTT. This chain uses TRBV5-4 with TRBJ1-1; weak D call: TRBD1 (5 bases). V gave up 2 bases and J gave up 2 bases, with 16 bases separating them. CDR3 length equals 16 residues. The V gene's germline CDR1 is SGHNT and CDR2 YYREEE (reference sequence).

The J gene is TRBJ2-5, the V gene TRBV27; 9 positions match TRBD1. Germline CDR1 MNHEY, CDR2 SMNVEV (reference sequence). V was clipped by 5 bases and J by 5 bases; unmatched bases: 9. CDR3 length: 15 amino acids. The CDR3 here is CASSRSTGGAETQYF. The CDR3 coding sequence is TGTGCCAGCAGTCGCTCCACAGGGGGCGCGGAGACCCAGTACTTC.

This chain connects TRBV14 to TRBJ1-4, with D unclear. The CDR3 is 15 amino acids. CDR1 is SGHDN, CDR2 FVKESK, per germline. Trimming shortened V by 4 bases and J by 7 bases, and 16 bases separated the two germline ends. CDR3 residues: CASSLTNVRGEKLFF. CDR3 DNA: TGTGCCAGCAGCCTAACAAATGTTCGGGGTGAAAAACTGTTTTTT.

V gene TRBV9 combines with J gene TRBJ2-1, with 10 bases identical to TRBD2. The V and J ends lost 0 bases and 4 bases, in that order; junction bases with no gene match: 7. This CDR3 has 17 residues. Germline CDR1 reads SGDLS; CDR2 reads YYNGEE. CDR3 protein: CASSVGVTSGAYNEQFF. In DNA form, the CDR3 reads TGTGCCAGCAGCGTAGGTGTTACTAGCGGGGCATACAATGAGCAGTTCTTC.

This clone was counted only a few times. CDR3 sequence (DNA): TGCGCCAGCAGCTTGGGGGCGCTAGCGGGAGTGGAGACCCAGTACTTC. It codes for CASSLGALAGVETQYF. The genes are TRBV5-1 and TRBJ2-5; 10 nucleotides line up with TRBD2. The CDR3 runs to 16 residues. Germline CDR1 is SGHRS and CDR2 is YFSETQ. The V segment lost 0 bases and the J segment 5 bases; nucleotides outside the gene matches: 7.

The chain combines TRBV3-1 (or the pseudogene TRBV3-2) with TRBJ1-4, with TRBD1 identical over 10 bases. Germline V gene lookup returns CDR1 LGHDT and CDR2 YNNKEL (reference sequence). Losses at the gene ends were 2 bases for V and 5 bases for J; bases not matched to a gene: 2. The CDR3 covers 15 residues. This CDR3 is CASSQRTGGNEKLFF. Written as DNA, the CDR3 is TGTGCCAGCAGCCAAAGGACAGGGGGGAATGAAAAACTGTTTTTT.

Written as DNA, the CDR3 is TGTGCCAGCAGTCAGGGGGCGAGAAACATTCAGTACTTC. This encodes CASSQGARNIQYF. The chain employs TRBV5-4 and TRBJ2-4, with 8 bases aligning to TRBD1. Germline CDR1 SGHNT, CDR2 YYREEE (reference sequence). The V segment lost 5 bases and the J segment 6 bases; nucleotides outside the gene matches: 4. The CDR3 is 13 amino acids.

This chain links TRBV18 with TRBJ1-2; the D gene is possibly TRBD1 (5 bases). Germline-derived CDR1 and CDR2 are KGHSH and LQKENI. The CDR3 runs to 12 residues. Trimming removed 3 bases at V and 6 bases at J, with 8 bases between. DNA of the CDR3: TGTGCCAGCTCACCTTCGACAGATGGCTACACCTTC. Protein sequence: CASSPSTDGYTF.

The rearrangement uses TRBV5-6 and TRBJ2-1; 8 bases map to TRBD2. Trimming took 0 bases from V and 2 from J; bases not matched to a gene: 4. The CDR3 is 16 residues long. Per germline, CDR1 SGHDT and CDR2 YYEEEE. The CDR3 loop reads CASSLALRGAYNEQFF. As DNA, the CDR3 is TGTGCCAGCAGCTTGGCACTGCGGGGGGCCTACAATGAGCAGTTCTTC. Looking up the rest from reference TRBV5-6 and TRBJ2-1 gives the full variable domain: DAGVTQSPTHLIKTRGQQVTLRCSPKSGHDTVSWYQQALGQGPQFIFQYYEEEERQRGNFPDRFSGHQFPNYSSELNVNALLLGDSALYLCASSLALRGAYNEQFFGPGTRLTVL.

This CDR3 reads CASSETGKPYGYTF. CDR3 DNA sequence: TGTGCCAGCAGTGAGACAGGAAAACCCTATGGCTACACCTTC. The genes are TRBV5-4 and TRBJ1-2; D may be TRBD1 (6 bases). V dropped 5 bases and J dropped 4 bases, with 15 bases sitting between them. The CDR3 contains 14 residues. Germline-derived CDR1 and CDR2 are SGHNT and YYREEE (reference sequence). The full variable domain, rest sourced from reference TRBV5-4 and TRBJ1-2, is ETGVTQSPTHLIKTRGQQVTLRCSSQSGHNTVSWYQQALGQGPQFIFQYYREEENGRGNFPPRFSGLQFPNYSSELNVNALELDDSALYLCASSETGKPYGYTFGSGTRLTVV.

V is TRBV11-2 and J is TRBJ1-2; D gene uncertain. CDR3 length equals 15 residues. The V end lost 1 base, the J end lost 11 bases, and 20 bases lay between the germline ends. Germline V gene sequence: CDR1 SGHAT, CDR2 FQNNGV. CDR3 coding DNA: TGTGCCAGCAGCTTAGGAGGGTTAAGGGCCTTAGGATACACCTTC. It yields the protein CASSLGGLRALGYTF.